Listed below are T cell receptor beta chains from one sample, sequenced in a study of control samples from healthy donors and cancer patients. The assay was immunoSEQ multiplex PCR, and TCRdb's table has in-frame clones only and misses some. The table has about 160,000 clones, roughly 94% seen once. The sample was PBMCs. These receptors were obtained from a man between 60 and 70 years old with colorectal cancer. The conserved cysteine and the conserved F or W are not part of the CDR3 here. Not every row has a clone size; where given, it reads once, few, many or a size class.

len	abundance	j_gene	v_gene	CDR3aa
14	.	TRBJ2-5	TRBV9	ASSVGLADTGETQY
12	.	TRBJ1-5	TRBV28	ASSYPRGHQPQH
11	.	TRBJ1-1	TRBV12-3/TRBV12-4	ASSQGLNTEAF
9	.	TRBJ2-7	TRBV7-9	ASSPIHEQY
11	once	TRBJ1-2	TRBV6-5	ASSRTGTYGYT
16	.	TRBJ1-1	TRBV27	ASSLSRFKYSSNTEAF
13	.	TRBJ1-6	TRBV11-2	ASSFTTTEVSPLH
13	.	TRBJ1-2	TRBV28	ASSSSPGANYGYT
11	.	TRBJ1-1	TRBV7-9	ASSQTGAVEAF
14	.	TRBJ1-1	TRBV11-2	ASTVTGGRVNTEAF
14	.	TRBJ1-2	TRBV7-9	ASSLVNRDREYGYT
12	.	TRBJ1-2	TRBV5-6	ASSFQGANYGYT
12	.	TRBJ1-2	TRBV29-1	SVSGQGTNYGYT
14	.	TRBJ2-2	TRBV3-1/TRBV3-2	ASTQTGGTDTGELF
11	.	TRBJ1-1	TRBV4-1	ASSQAPNTEAF
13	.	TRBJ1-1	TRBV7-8	ASSLRDRGNTEAF
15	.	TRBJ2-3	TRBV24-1	ATSDPAGGAHTDTQY
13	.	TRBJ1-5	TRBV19	ASEKGQGVGQPQH
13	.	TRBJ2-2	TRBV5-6	ASSGVQGAAGELF
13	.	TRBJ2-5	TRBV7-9	ASSTWDSLRETQY
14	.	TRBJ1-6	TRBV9	ASSLQGSGRNSPLH
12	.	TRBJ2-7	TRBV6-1	ASSETGQASEQY
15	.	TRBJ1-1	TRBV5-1	ASSESGQERWNTEAF
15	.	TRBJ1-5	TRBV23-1	ASSQSAGDGSNQPQH
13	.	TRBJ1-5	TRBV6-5	ASRRGTGDYQPQH
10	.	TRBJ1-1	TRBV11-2	ASSRDGLDAF
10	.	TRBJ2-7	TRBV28	ASSSDRYEQY
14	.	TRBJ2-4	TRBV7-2	ASSSYSLLAKNIQY
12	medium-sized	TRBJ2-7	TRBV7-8	ASRPGTGYNEQY
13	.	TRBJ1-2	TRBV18	ASSPGQLSNYGYT
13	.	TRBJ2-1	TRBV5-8	ASSSTGRSYNEQF
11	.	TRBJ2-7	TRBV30	AWGRIVTDEQY
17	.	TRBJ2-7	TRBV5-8	ASSPRGRVGLAEIYEQY
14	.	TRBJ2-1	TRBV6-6	ASTKRGQASYNEQF
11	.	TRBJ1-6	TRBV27	ASSGTGYRPLH
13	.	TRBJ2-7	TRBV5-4	ASSLEGGGVGEQY
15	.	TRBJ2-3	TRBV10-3	AISDFPRTSGGAPQY
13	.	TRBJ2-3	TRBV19	ASSIYRGSADTQY
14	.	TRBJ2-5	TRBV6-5	ASSYGLAGIQETQY
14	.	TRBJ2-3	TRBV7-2	ASSFDGGRPTDTQY
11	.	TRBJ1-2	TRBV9	ASSVAGRAGYT
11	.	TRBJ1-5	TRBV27	ASSPRMNQPQH
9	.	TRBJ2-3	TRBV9	ASSVGDTQY
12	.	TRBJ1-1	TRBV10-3	AISSTGSGTEAF
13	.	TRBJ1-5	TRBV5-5	ASSLRVGSNQPQH
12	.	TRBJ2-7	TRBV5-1	ASSRQGEAYEQY
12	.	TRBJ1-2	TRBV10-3	AISESAGNYGYT
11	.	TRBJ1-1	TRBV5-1	ASRDEVDTEAF
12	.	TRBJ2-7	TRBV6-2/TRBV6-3	ASSYGLLAYEQY
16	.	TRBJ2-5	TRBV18	ASSPLGVASGGFETQY
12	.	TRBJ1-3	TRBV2	ASSGGLQGNTIY
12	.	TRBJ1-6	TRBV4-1	ASSQPQGLEPLH
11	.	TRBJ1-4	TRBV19	ASKDRDREKLF
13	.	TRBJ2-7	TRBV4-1	ASSHPGQGIYEQY
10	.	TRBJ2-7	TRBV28	ASSLEGYEQY